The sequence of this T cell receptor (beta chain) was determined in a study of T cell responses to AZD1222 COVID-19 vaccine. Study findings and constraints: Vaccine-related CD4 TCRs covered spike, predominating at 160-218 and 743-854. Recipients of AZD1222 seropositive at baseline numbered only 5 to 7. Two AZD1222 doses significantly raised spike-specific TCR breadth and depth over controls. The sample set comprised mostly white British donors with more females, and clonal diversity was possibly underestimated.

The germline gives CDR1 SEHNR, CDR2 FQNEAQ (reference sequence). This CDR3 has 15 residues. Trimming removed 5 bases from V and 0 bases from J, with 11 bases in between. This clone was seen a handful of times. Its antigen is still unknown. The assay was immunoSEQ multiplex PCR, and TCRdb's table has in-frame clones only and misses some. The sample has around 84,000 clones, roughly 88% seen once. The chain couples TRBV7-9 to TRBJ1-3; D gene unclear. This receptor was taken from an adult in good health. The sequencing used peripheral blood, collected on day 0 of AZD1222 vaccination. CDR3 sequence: CASSPPAASGNTIYF. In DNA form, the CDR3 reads TGTGCCAGCAGCCCGCCGGCAGCCTCTGGAAACACCATATATTTT.